These T cell receptor beta chains were read from a single sample in a study of shared clonotypes between healthy human individuals. The data were produced by immunoSEQ multiplex PCR, yet TCRdb's version contains in-frame clones alone and is incomplete. The table has some 2.4 million clones, over 85% seen once. The sample comprised naive CD4+ T cells from PBMCs. The receptors derive from a man aged 18 to 29 in good health. Some clones in this sample may be carry-over from other donors' samples. CDR3s include the opening cysteine and the closing phenylalanine or tryptophan. The order of the fields is V gene, clone size, D gene, CDR3 length, J gene, CDR3 protein, CDR3 DNA. D genes are given only for firm matches. A row's size may be missing; if present it is once, few, many or a size class.

TRBV5-1	-	-	13	TRBJ2-7	CASSLFSTYEQYF	TGCGCCAGCAGCTTGTTTAGTACCTACGAGCAGTACTTC
TRBV4-1	-	TRBD2	15	TRBJ2-3	CASSSIAGVTDTQYF	TGCGCCAGCAGTTCCATAGCGGGAGTTACAGATACGCAGTATTTT
TRBV4-3	-	-	16	TRBJ2-7	CASSQGFAFRTYEQYF	TGCGCCAGCAGCCAAGGGTTTGCATTTAGGACCTACGAGCAGTACTTC
TRBV29-1	-	-	13	TRBJ2-7	CSAELVVGAEQYF	TGCAGCGCCGAACTTGTGGTGGGGGCCGAGCAGTACTTC
TRBV19	-	TRBD1	18	TRBJ2-5	CASSIKGQGAGSWETQYF	TGTGCCAGTAGTATTAAAGGACAGGGGGCAGGGTCGTGGGAGACCCAGTACTTC
TRBV9	-	-	17	TRBJ2-3	CASSTRPQGRTQDTQYF	TGTGCCAGCAGCACACGGCCACAGGGGAGGACACAAGATACGCAGTATTTT
TRBV6-1	-	-	13	TRBJ1-2	CASSARENYGYTF	TGTGCCAGCAGTGCCCGGGAAAACTATGGCTACACCTTC
TRBV9	-	TRBD2	16	TRBJ2-1	CASSARGREVYNEQFF	TGTGCCAGCAGCGCCCGTGGGCGGGAGGTCTACAATGAGCAGTTCTTC
TRBV4-2	-	-	12	TRBJ1-2	CASSQFGTDTTF	TGTGCCAGCAGCCAGTTCGGGACGGACACCACCTTC
TRBV7-2	-	TRBD2	14	TRBJ2-1	CASSHSELAGGWFF	TGTGCCAGCAGTCATAGCGAACTAGCGGGAGGGTGGTTCTTC
TRBV9	once	TRBD1	18	TRBJ2-6	CASSVGQGWISGANVLTF	TGTGCCAGCAGCGTAGGACAGGGGTGGATCTCTGGGGCCAACGTCCTGACTTTC
TRBV5-1	-	TRBD1	17	TRBJ2-5	CASSWGPGTGFQETQYF	TGCGCCAGCAGCTGGGGACCCGGGACAGGGTTTCAAGAGACCCAGTACTTC
TRBV14	-	-	12	TRBJ1-2	CASSQQGYGYTF	TGTGCCAGCAGCCAACAAGGATATGGCTACACCTTC
TRBV30	-	-	13	TRBJ1-1	CAWTATEGTEAFF	TGTGCCTGGACCGCGACAGAAGGCACTGAAGCTTTCTTT
TRBV18	-	-	16	TRBJ1-3	CASSPSRGGSGNTIYF	TGTGCCAGCTCACCCTCAAGGGGGGGCTCTGGAAACACCATATATTTT
TRBV5-6	-	-	14	TRBJ1-2	CASSLVQTSYGYTF	TGTGCCAGCAGCTTGGTCCAGACTTCTTATGGCTACACCTTC
TRBV6-1	-	-	13	TRBJ2-7	CASSEVYRYEQYF	TGTGCCAGCAGTGAAGTCTATCGGTACGAGCAGTACTTC
TRBV27	-	-	14	TRBJ1-2	CASSPSTVGYGYTF	TGTGCCAGCAGTCCATCGACAGTTGGCTATGGCTACACCTTC